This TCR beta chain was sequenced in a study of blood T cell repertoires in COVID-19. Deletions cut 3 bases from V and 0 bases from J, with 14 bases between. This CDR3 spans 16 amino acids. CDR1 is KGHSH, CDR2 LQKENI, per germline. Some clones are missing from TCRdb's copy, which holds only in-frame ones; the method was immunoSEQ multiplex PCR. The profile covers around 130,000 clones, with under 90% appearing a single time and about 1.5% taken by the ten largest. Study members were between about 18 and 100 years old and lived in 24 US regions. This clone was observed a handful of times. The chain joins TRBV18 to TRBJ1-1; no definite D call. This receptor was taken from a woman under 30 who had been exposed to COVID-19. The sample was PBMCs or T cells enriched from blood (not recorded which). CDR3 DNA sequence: TGTGCCAGCTCACCGGGAGCAGGCAGGTTGAACACTGAAGCTTTCTTT. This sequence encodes CASSPGAGRLNTEAFF.